Below are 15 T cell receptor beta chains sequenced from a single sample in a study of sequential checkpoint blockade in melanoma. Treatment meaning: randomized to nivolumab then ipilimumab (arm A) or the reverse (arm B). TCRdb's table, derived via immunoSEQ multiplex PCR, lists solely in-frame clones and lacks some. The sample includes 17,000 or so clones, about 80% of them seen just once. The material sequenced was CD8+ T cells sorted from blood (inferred from file names), taken from a patient given nivolumab and ipilimumab in sequence. The origin of the receptors is a human donor with melanoma.

The sample holds one count of this clone. The J gene is TRBJ2-7, the V gene TRBV4-3, with 10 nucleotides matching TRBD1. The V segment lost 5 bases and the J segment 5 bases; nucleotides outside the gene matches: 3. Germline V gene sequence: CDR1 LGHNA, CDR2 YSLEER. The CDR3 length is 13 residues. The CDR3 DNA reads as TGCGCCAGCAGCTCGGACAGGGGGAACGAGCAGTACTTC. Amino acid sequence: CASSSDRGNEQYF.

The chain links TRBV27 to TRBJ1-1; TRBD1 aligns across 7 bases. The CDR3 has 16 amino acids. Germline V gene data show CDR1 as MNHEY and CDR2 as SMNVEV (reference sequence). Germline trimming cut 0 bases from V and 1 base from J; bases unmatched to any gene: 5. CDR3 nucleotides: TGTGCCAGCAGTTTATCTGAGGGGGCATCGAACACTGAAGCTTTCTTT. It specifies CASSLSEGASNTEAFF.

This rearrangement joins TRBV29-1 to TRBJ1-1; possible D gene TRBD1, 5 bases. Trimming removed 6 bases from V and 9 bases from J, with 11 bases in between. There are 10 residues in the CDR3. Germline CDR1 is SQVTM and CDR2 is ANQGSEA. The CDR3 region has the DNA TGCAGCGTCGACAGTGAACAAGCTTTCTTT. This encodes CSVDSEQAFF.

The chain is built from TRBV6-5 and TRBJ2-1; 8 bases agree with TRBD2. J gave up 3 bases and V 2 bases, and 3 bases lay outside the gene matches. Germline lookup yields CDR1 MNHEY and CDR2 SVGAGI. The CDR3 totals 15 residues. This CDR3 is CASSYSTSGYNEQFF. The DNA for the CDR3 is TGTGCCAGCAGTTACAGCACTAGCGGCTACAATGAGCAGTTCTTC.

This sequence joins TRBV6-6 and TRBJ2-7, with 7 nucleotides matching TRBD1. The J segment lost 2 bases and the V segment lost 0 bases, leaving 7 bases of the junction unmatched. This CDR3 comprises 16 residues. Germline assignment: CDR1 MNHNY and CDR2 SVGAGI (reference sequence). CDR3 nucleotides: TGTGCCAGCAGTTACTCGGTAGGACAGGTGGCCTACGAGCAGTACTTC. Protein product: CASSYSVGQVAYEQYF.

This sequence joins TRBV27 and TRBJ2-7; a possible D gene is TRBD1 (6 bases). V lost 5 bases, J lost 6 bases, and 14 bases lay in between. Germline CDR1 reads MNHEY; CDR2 reads SMNVEV (reference sequence). This CDR3 has 13 amino acids. DNA of the CDR3: TGTGCCAGCAGTCCTCCCTCAGGGGTCGAGCAGTACTTC. It yields the protein CASSPPSGVEQYF.

V and J are TRBV5-8 and TRBJ1-5, with TRBD1 identical over 7 bases. With V trimmed by 4 bases and J by 7 bases, 11 bases remained unmatched. CDR1 and CDR2 (germline): SGHTS, YDEGEE. The length of the CDR3 is 15 residues. Here the CDR3 reads CASSPVATGVQPQHF. The CDR3 region has the DNA TGTGCCAGCAGCCCGGTAGCCACAGGGGTACAGCCCCAGCATTTT.

Of note for this clone: Germline and junction disagree at one end, which may indicate a read error. The J gene is TRBJ1-1, the V gene TRBV19; tentatively, D is TRBD1 (6 bases). Germline assignment: CDR1 LNHDA and CDR2 SQIVND (reference sequence). The CDR3 covers 17 residues. CDR3 nucleotides: TGTGCCAGTAGTATAGCCTCACCCTCCTGGGGACACCTGGACCAAATCTTT. Translating it yields CASSIASPSWGHLDQIF.

As for this clone: In the same sample, other DNA sequences code for this CDR3. The gene calls are TRBV7-6 and TRBJ1-2; TRBD1 might be the D (5 bases). The V and J ends lost 5 bases and 7 bases respectively, with 17 bases between them. CDR3 size: 14 residues. Germline V gives CDR1 SGHVS, CDR2 FNYEAQ. The chain's CDR3 is CASSAGTSGGGYTF. The CDR3 coding sequence is TGTGCCAGCAGCGCGGGGACCAGCGGGGGTGGCTACACCTTC.

This clone was picked up one time. The chain has TRBV29-1 and TRBJ1-3, with D unresolved. V was cut by 4 bases and J by 2 bases, with 9 bases left in between. This CDR3 spans 13 amino acids. Germline CDR1 SQVTM, CDR2 ANQGSEA. This chain's CDR3 is CSVVWGAGNTIYF. CDR3 nucleotides: TGCAGCGTTGTTTGGGGAGCTGGAAACACCATATATTTT.

This rearrangement joins TRBV5-6 to TRBJ1-1; possible D gene TRBD1, 5 bases. In germline, CDR1 is SGHDT, CDR2 YYEEEE. The CDR3 runs 11 residues. Deletions cut 3 bases from V and 7 bases from J, with 7 bases between. This chain's CDR3 is CASSYDSEAFF. The CDR3 region has the DNA TGTGCCAGCAGCTATGACAGTGAAGCTTTCTTT.

The chain uses TRBV7-8 and TRBJ2-7; 9 bases align to TRBD1. Germline loops: CDR1 SGHVS, CDR2 FQNEAQ. The CDR3 is made up of 15 amino acids. V shed 6 bases, J shed 5 bases, and the junction held 11 bases outside the gene matches. The CDR3 sequence is CASSFPGQGGDEQYF. Written as DNA, the CDR3 is TGTGCCAGCAGTTTTCCGGGACAGGGAGGGGACGAGCAGTACTTC.

The rearrangement links TRBV6-5 to TRBJ1-2; D is uncertain. V was trimmed by 0 bases and J by 2 bases, leaving 10 bases between them. Per germline, CDR1 MNHEY and CDR2 SVGAGI. This CDR3 is 15 amino acids long. This CDR3 reads CASSYSDGLNYGYTF. For the CDR3, the DNA is TGTGCCAGCAGTTACTCAGACGGACTAAACTATGGCTACACCTTC.

The rearrangement joins TRBV7-9 to TRBJ2-7; D possibly corresponds to TRBD2 (7 bases). Germline CDR1 is SEHNR and CDR2 is FQNEAQ (reference sequence). V lost 5 bases to trimming and J lost 6 bases, with 17 bases between them. The CDR3 totals 14 residues. This CDR3 reads CASSIAGATGEQYF. CDR3 in DNA: TGTGCCAGCAGCATTGCGGGGGCTACGGGCGAGCAGTACTTC. Variable domain in full (rest from reference TRBV7-9 and TRBJ2-7): DTGVSQNPRHKITKRGQNVTFRCDPISEHNRLYWYRQTLGQGPEFLTYFQNEAQLEKSRLLSDRFSAERPKGSFSTLEIQRTEQGDSAMYLCASSIAGATGEQYFGPGTRLTVT.

The CDR3 bases are TGTGCCAGCAGCTTGGGGGAGGCCGAGCAGTACTTC. Its protein is CASSLGEAEQYF. This chain joins TRBV7-9 and TRBJ2-7; tentatively, D is TRBD2 (6 bases). Trimming left V 3 bases short and J 6 bases short, with 9 bases between. The CDR3 spans 12 residues. The germline V gene has CDR1 SEHNR and CDR2 FQNEAQ (reference sequence).